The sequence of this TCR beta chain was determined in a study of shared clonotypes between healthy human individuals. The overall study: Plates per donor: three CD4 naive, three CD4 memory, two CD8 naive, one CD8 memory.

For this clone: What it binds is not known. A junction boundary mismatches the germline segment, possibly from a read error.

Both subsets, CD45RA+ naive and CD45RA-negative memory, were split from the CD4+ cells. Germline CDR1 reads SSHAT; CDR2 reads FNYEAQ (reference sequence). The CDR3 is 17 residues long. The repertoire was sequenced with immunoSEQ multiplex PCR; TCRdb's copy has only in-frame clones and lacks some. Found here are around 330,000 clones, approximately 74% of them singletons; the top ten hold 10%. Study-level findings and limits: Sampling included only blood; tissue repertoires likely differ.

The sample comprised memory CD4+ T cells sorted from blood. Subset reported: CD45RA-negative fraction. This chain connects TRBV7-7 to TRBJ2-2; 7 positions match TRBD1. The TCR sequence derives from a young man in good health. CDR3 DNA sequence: TGTGCTAGCAGCGCATCAACAGGGGTTCTCGGCGCCGGGGAGCTGTTTTTT. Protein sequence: CASSASTGVLGAGELFF.